What follows are 16 T cell receptor beta chains derived from one specimen sequenced in a study of cytomegalovirus exposure and HLA in healthy donors. The PCR had 60 Vbeta and 13 Jbeta primers. Using immunoSEQ multiplex PCR, the repertoire was profiled, and TCRdb retains in-frame clones only, with some absent. The sample shows about 150,000 clones, just under 70% of them seen only once. The sample was PBMCs. The receptors here all came from a man aged 60 to 69 in good health and CMV-seronegative.

V is TRBV5-4 and J is TRBJ2-7; 9 nucleotides line up with TRBD2. CDR1 SGHNT and CDR2 YYREEE come from the germline V gene (reference sequence). The CDR3 is made up of 16 amino acids. Germline trimming cut 3 bases from V and 0 bases from J; bases unmatched to any gene: 7. In DNA form, the CDR3 reads TGTGCCAGCAGCTGGGAACTTAGCGGGGGCTCCTACGAGCAGTACTTC. Protein sequence: CASSWELSGGSYEQYF.

The chain recombines TRBV7-2 with TRBJ2-7, with 7 bases that match TRBD1. The CDR3 extends over 15 amino acids. Trimming removed 1 base from V and 0 bases from J; junction bases left unmatched: 3. The V gene's germline CDR1 is SGHTA and CDR2 FQGNSA. CDR3 bases: TGTGCCAGCAGCTTAGAGTCAGGGGGCTCCTACGAGCAGTACTTC. Amino acid sequence: CASSLESGGSYEQYF.

This rearrangement joins TRBV6-6 to TRBJ1-5; D is possibly TRBD1 (6 bases). V lost 5 bases, J lost 0 bases, and 11 bases lay in between. This CDR3 has 15 amino acids. Germline V CDR1 and CDR2: MNHNY, SVGAGI (reference sequence). CDR3 nucleotides: TGTGCCAGCAGTACCCGGACAGATAGCAATCAGCCCCAGCATTTT. Translation: CASSTRTDSNQPQHF.

The chain carries TRBV5-1 and TRBJ1-1; the D is unclear. Per the germline V gene, CDR1 is SGHRS and CDR2 is YFSETQ. Trimming left V 0 bases short and J 0 bases short, with 15 bases between. The CDR3 spans 17 residues. The CDR3 sequence: CASSLAPRRAMNTEAFF. The CDR3 DNA sequence: TGCGCCAGCAGCTTGGCCCCCCGGAGGGCCATGAACACTGAAGCTTTCTTT. The whole variable domain, filled in from reference TRBV5-1 and TRBJ1-1, reads KAGVTQTPRYLIKTRGQQVTLSCSPISGHRSVSWYQQTPGQGLQFLFEYFSETQRNKGNFPGRFSGRQFSNSRSEMNVSTLELGDSALYLCASSLAPRRAMNTEAFFGQGTRLTVV.

This clone came up a few times. The V and J genes are TRBV19 and TRBJ1-5; 9 bases match TRBD1. Germline CDR1 reads LNHDA; CDR2 reads SQIVND (reference sequence). The V gene end was trimmed by 7 bases and the J gene end by 3 bases; junction bases not matched to a gene: 10. The CDR3 has 16 amino acids. The CDR3 region is CASNPTGGPYNQPQHF. In DNA, the CDR3 is TGTGCCAGTAACCCGACAGGGGGGCCCTACAATCAGCCCCAGCATTTT.

This clone was detected only a few times. CDR3 loop: CASTPSPAGFIEQYF. In nucleotides, the CDR3 is TGTGCCAGTACTCCCTCCCCGGCAGGGTTTATCGAGCAGTACTTC. The V call is TRBV19, the J call TRBJ2-7; D may be TRBD1 (5 bases). This CDR3 region has 15 residues. Looked up from germline, CDR1 is LNHDA and CDR2 is SQIVND (reference sequence). The ends were cut back, 7 bases at V and 6 bases at J, with 22 bases in the middle.

This sequence joins TRBV10-3 and TRBJ2-1, with TRBD2 matching over 8 bases. The junction had 10 bases not matched to a gene; V was cut back by 10 bases and J by 5 bases. This CDR3 region has 14 residues. From germline, CDR1 is ENHRY and CDR2 SYGVKD. CDR3 amino acids: CATAGTTSDNEQFF. In DNA form, the CDR3 reads TGTGCCACCGCCGGGACGACTAGCGACAATGAGCAGTTCTTC.

The chain employs TRBV27 and TRBJ1-5, with D perhaps TRBD1 (6 bases). Germline V lookup: CDR1 MNHEY, CDR2 SMNVEV (reference sequence). Trimming shortened V by 10 bases and J by 3 bases, and 19 bases separated the two germline ends. The CDR3 is 15 amino acids. The CDR3 protein is CATQRAAGVNQPQHF. The CDR3 DNA reads TGTGCCACCCAACGGGCGGCAGGGGTCAATCAGCCCCAGCATTTT.

The rearrangement links TRBV19 to TRBJ2-6; TRBD1 matches at 10 bases. J was trimmed by 0 bases and V by 3 bases; bases with no gene match: 5. The CDR3 covers 18 residues. Germline V lookup: CDR1 LNHDA, CDR2 SQIVND (reference sequence). CDR3 nucleotides: TGTGCCAGTAGTATTGGGGGACAGGGGACCTCTGGGGCCAACGTCCTGACTTTC. Protein: CASSIGGQGTSGANVLTF. Supplemented by reference TRBV19 and TRBJ2-6, the full variable domain reads DGGITQSPKYLFRKEGQNVTLSCEQNLNHDAMYWYRQDPGQGLRLIYYSQIVNDFQKGDIAEGYSVSREKKESFPLTVTSAQKNPTAFYLCASSIGGQGTSGANVLTFGAGSRLTVL.

CDR3 DNA: TGCAGCGCCAGGGCCAGCGGGATCGAGCAGTACTTC. Translating it yields CSARASGIEQYF. The rearrangement uses TRBV29-1 and TRBJ2-7, with 7 bases identical to TRBD2. Germline V gives CDR1 SQVTM, CDR2 ANQGSEA. The CDR3 covers 12 residues. V lost 7 bases to trimming and J lost 6 bases; unmatched junction nucleotides: 9.

J is TRBJ2-2 and V is TRBV19; 10 nucleotides align to TRBD1. The trim removed 7 bases at V and 6 bases at J, leaving 8 bases unmatched. Germline loops: CDR1 LNHDA, CDR2 SQIVND (reference sequence). This CDR3 spans 15 amino acids. The CDR3 spells CASTLGTGVAGELFF. Here the CDR3 DNA reads TGTGCCAGTACCCTCGGGACAGGGGTGGCCGGGGAGCTGTTTTTT.

The gene calls are TRBV7-9 and TRBJ2-3; unclear D gene. V gave up 4 bases and J gave up 6 bases, with 8 bases separating them. CDR3 size: 12 residues. CDR1 is SEHNR, CDR2 FQNEAQ, per germline (reference sequence). This CDR3 reads CASSSLFDTQYF. In nucleotides, the CDR3 is TGTGCCAGCAGCTCTCTCTTCGATACGCAGTATTTT.

The chain joins TRBV5-1 to TRBJ1-1; weak D call: TRBD1 (5 bases). The CDR3 is 14 residues long. Germline CDR1 reads SGHRS; CDR2 reads YFSETQ. Trimming removed 4 bases from V and 0 bases from J, with 10 bases in between. The CDR3 spells CASSAGHLNTEAFF. The CDR3 bases are TGCGCCAGCAGCGCCGGACACTTGAACACTGAAGCTTTCTTT.

The chain has TRBV29-1 and TRBJ1-1; D not resolved. V lost 1 base and J 5 bases, leaving 8 bases between the germline ends. Germline-derived CDR1 and CDR2 are SQVTM and ANQGSEA. The CDR3 contains 12 residues. CDR3 in DNA: TGCAGCGTTGAAGGAGCGGGAACTGAAGCTTTCTTT. Translation gives CSVEGAGTEAFF.

This sequence joins TRBV10-3 and TRBJ2-3; 13 nucleotides line up with TRBD2. Trimming removed 7 bases from V and 0 bases from J; junction bases left unmatched: 10. In germline, CDR1 is ENHRY, CDR2 SYGVKD. The length of the CDR3 is 18 residues. The CDR3 loop is CAITARLAGGSSTDTQYF. In nucleotides, the CDR3 is TGTGCCATCACCGCCCGACTAGCGGGGGGCTCTAGCACAGATACGCAGTATTTT.

The chain joins TRBV4-2 to TRBJ2-7; the D is unclear. The V end lost 0 bases, the J end lost 3 bases, and 12 bases lay between the germline ends. The CDR3 extends over 15 amino acids. Germline loops: CDR1 LGHNA, CDR2 YNFKEQ. Here the CDR3 reads CASSQDLGSYYEQYF. In DNA, the CDR3 is TGTGCCAGCAGCCAAGATCTAGGCAGCTACTACGAGCAGTACTTC.